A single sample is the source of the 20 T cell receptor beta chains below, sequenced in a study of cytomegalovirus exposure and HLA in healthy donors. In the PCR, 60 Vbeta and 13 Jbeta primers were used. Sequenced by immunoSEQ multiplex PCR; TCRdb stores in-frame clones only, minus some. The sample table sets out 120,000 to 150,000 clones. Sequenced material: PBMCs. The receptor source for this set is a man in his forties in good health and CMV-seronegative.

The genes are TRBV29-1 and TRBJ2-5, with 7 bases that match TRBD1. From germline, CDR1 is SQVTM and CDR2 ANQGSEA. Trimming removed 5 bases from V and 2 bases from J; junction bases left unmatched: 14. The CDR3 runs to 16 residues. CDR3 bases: TGCAGCGTTCCCGGAGTTCTCCGGGACAGACAAGAGACCCAGTACTTC. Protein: CSVPGVLRDRQETQYF.

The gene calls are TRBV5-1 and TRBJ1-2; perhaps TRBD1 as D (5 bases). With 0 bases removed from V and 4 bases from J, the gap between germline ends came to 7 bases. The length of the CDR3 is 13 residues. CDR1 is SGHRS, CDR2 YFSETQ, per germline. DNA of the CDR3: TGCGCCAGCAGCTTGGGGACACTCTATGGCTACACCTTC. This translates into CASSLGTLYGYTF.

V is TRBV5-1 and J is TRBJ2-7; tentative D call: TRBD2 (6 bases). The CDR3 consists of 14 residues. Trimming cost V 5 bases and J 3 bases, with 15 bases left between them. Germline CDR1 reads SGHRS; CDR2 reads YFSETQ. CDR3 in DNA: TGCGCCAGCAGTTCTGGGACTTCCCACTACGAGCAGTACTTC. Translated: CASSSGTSHYEQYF.

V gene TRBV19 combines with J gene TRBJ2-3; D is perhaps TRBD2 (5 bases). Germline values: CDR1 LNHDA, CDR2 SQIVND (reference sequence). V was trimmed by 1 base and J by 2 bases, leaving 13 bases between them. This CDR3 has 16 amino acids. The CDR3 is CASSIAERRITDTQYF. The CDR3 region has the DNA TGTGCCAGTAGTATAGCGGAGCGGAGAATCACAGATACGCAGTATTTT.

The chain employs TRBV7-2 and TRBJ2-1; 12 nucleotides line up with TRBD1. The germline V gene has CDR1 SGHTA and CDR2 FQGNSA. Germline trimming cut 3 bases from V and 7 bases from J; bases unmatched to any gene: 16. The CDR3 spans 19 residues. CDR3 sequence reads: CASSFSLRGGTGGRNEQFF. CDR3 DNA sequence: TGTGCCAGCAGCTTCTCTCTCAGGGGGGGGACAGGGGGCCGGAATGAGCAGTTCTTC. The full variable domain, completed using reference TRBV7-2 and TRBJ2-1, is GAGVSQSPSNKVTEKGKDVELRCDPISGHTALYWYRQSLGQGLEFLIYFQGNSAPDKSGLPSDRFSAERTGGSVSTLTIQRTQQEDSAVYLCASSFSLRGGTGGRNEQFFGPGTRLTVL.

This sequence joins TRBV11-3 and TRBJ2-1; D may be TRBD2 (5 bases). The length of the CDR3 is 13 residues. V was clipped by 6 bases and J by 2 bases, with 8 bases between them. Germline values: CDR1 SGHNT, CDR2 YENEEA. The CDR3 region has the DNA TGTGCCAGCAGTGGACTGGCCTACAATGAGCAGTTCTTC. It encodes CASSGLAYNEQFF.

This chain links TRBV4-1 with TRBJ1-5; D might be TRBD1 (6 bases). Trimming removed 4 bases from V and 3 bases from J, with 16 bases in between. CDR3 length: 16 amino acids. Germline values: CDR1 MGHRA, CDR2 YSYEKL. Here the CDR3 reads CASSLGGGGTNQPQHF. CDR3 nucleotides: TGCGCCAGCAGCCTTGGGGGAGGGGGTACCAATCAGCCCCAGCATTTT.

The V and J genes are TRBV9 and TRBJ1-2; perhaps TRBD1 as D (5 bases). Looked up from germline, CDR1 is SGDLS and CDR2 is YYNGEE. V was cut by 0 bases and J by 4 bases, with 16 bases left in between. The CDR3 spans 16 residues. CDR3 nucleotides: TGTGCCAGCAGCGTAGAGACAGATTGGGTCTCCTATGGCTACACCTTC. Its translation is CASSVETDWVSYGYTF.

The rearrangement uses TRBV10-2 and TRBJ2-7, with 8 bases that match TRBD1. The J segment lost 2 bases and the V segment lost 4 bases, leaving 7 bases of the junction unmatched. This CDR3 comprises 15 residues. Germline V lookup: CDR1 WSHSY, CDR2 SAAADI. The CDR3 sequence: CASSGSRGLTYEQYF. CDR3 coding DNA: TGCGCCAGCAGTGGAAGCAGGGGGCTAACCTACGAGCAGTACTTC.

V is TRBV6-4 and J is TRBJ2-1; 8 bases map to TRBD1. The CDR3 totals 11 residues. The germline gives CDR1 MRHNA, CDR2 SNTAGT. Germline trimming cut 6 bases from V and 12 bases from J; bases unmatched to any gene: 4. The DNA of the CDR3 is TGTGCCAGCAGGCAGGGGGCAAGGCAGTTCTTC. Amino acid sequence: CASRQGARQFF.

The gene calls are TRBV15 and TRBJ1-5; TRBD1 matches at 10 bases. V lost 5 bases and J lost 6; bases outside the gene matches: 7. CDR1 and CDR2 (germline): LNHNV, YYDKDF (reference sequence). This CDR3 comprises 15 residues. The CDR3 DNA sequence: TGTGCCACCAGCTTACGGACAGGGGGGACTCAGCCCCAGCATTTT. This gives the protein CATSLRTGGTQPQHF.

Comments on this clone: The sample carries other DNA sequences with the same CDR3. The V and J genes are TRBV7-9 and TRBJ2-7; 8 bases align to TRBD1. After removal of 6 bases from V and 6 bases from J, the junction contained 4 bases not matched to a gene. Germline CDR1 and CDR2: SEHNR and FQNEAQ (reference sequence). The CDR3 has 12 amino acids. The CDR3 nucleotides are TGTGCCAGCAGAGACGACAGGGGCGAGCAGTACTTC. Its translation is CASRDDRGEQYF. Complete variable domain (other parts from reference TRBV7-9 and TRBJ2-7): DTGVSQNPRHKITKRGQNVTFRCDPISEHNRLYWYRQTLGQGPEFLTYFQNEAQLEKSRLLSDRFSAERPKGSFSTLEIQRTEQGDSAMYLCASRDDRGEQYFGPGTRLTVT.

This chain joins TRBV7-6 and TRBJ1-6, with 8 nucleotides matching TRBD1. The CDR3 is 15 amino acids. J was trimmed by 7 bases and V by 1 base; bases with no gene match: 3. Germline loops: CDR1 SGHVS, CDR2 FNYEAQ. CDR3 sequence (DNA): TGTGCCAGCAGCTTAGGGACAGGGTCCAATTCACCCCTCCACTTT. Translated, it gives CASSLGTGSNSPLHF.

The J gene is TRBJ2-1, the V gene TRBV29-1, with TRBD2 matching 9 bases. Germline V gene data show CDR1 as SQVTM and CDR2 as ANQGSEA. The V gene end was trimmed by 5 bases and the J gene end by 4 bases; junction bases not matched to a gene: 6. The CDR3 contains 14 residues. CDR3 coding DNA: TGCAGCGTTAAACAGCGGGGGGAATACAATGAGCAGTTCTTC. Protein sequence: CSVKQRGEYNEQFF.

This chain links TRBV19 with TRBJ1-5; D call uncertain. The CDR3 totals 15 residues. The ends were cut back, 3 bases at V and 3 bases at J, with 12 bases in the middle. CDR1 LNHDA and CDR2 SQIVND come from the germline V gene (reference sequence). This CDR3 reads CASSIGQSPNQPQHF. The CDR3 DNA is TGTGCCAGTAGTATTGGGCAGAGCCCCAATCAGCCCCAGCATTTT.

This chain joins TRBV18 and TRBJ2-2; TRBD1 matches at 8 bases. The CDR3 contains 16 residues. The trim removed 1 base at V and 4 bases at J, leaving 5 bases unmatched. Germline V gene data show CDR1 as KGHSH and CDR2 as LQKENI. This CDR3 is CASSPQAGGLTGELFF. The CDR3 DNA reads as TGTGCCAGCTCACCACAGGCAGGGGGCCTCACCGGGGAGCTGTTTTTT.

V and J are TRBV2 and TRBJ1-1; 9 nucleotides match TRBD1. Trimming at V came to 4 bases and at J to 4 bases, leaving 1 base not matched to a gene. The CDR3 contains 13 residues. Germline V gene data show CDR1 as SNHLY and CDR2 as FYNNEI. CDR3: CASSGDRATEAFF. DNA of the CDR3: TGTGCCAGCAGTGGGGACAGGGCCACTGAAGCTTTCTTT. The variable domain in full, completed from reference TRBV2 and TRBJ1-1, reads EPEVTQTPSHQVTQMGQEVILRCVPISNHLYFYWYRQILGQKVEFLVSFYNNEISEKSEIFDDQFSVERPDGSNFTLKIRSTKLEDSAMYFCASSGDRATEAFFGQGTRLTVV.

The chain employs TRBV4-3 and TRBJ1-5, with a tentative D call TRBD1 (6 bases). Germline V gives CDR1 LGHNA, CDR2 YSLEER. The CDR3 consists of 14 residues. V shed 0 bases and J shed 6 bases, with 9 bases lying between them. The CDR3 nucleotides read TGCGCCAGCAGCCAAGACAGGGGAGTTCAGCCCCAGCATTTT. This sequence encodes CASSQDRGVQPQHF.

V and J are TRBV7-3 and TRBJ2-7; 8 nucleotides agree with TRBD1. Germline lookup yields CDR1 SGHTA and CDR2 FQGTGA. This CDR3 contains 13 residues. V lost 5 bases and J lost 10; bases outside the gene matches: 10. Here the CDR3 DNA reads TGTGCCAGCAGCCCCGGACAGGGCTTTCCTCAGTACTTC. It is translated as CASSPGQGFPQYF.

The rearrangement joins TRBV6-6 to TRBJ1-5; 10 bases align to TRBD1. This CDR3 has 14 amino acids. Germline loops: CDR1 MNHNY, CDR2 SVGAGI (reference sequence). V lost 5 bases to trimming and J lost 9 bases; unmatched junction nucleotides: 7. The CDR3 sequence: CASSPTGGEGPQHF. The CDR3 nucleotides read TGTGCCAGCAGTCCGACAGGGGGCGAGGGGCCCCAGCATTTT.